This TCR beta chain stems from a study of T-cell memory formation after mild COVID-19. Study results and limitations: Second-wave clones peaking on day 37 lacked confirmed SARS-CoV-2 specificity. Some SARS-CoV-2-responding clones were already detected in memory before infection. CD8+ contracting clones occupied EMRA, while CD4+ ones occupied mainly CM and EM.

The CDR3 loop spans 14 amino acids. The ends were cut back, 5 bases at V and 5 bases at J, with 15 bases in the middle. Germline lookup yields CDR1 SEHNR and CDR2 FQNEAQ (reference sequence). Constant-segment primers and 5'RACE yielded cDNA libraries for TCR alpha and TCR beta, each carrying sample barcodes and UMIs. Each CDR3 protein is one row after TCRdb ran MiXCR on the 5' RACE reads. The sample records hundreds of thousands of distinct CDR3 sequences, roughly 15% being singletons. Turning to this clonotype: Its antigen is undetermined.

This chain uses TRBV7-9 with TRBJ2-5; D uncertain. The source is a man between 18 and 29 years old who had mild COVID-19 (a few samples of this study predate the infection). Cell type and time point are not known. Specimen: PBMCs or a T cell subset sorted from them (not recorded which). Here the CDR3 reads CASSETVNSETQYF. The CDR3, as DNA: TGTGCCAGCAGCGAAACAGTCAACTCGGAGACCCAGTACTTC.